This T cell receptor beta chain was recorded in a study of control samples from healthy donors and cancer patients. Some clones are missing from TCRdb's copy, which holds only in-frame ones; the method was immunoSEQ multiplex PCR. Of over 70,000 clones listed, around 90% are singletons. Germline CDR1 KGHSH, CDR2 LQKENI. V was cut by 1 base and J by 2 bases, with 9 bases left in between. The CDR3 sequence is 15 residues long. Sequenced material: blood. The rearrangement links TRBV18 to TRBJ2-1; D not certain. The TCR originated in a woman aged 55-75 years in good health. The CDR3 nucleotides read TGTGCCAGCTCACCACGGGCCAGGACCTACAATGAGCAGTTCTTC. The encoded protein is CASSPRARTYNEQFF.